This T cell receptor beta chain originates from a study of T cell clonotyping in hematopoietic cell transplantation. The V and J ends lost 6 bases and 0 bases respectively, with 18 bases between them. CDR3 length: 16 amino acids. Study-wide results and limits: Cells were unsorted, so CD4 and CD8 contributions were not separated.

Clones were read by immunoSEQ multiplex PCR, and TCRdb kept only the in-frame ones, dropping some. The sample records fewer than 30,000 clones, about 94% being singletons. Concerning this clone itself: The antigen is unknown.

The material sequenced was peripheral blood mononuclear cells. V is TRBV23-1 and J is TRBJ2-7; D might be TRBD1 (6 bases). TRBV23-1 is noted as an ORF with a role that remains uncertain. The sequence was collected from a man aged 45-65 years in good health. Some clones in this sample may be carry-over from other donors' samples. The CDR3 DNA reads TGCGCCAGCAGGCGCAGGCCGGACAGAGGCTCCTACGAGCAGTACTTC. Its protein is CASRRRPDRGSYEQYF.